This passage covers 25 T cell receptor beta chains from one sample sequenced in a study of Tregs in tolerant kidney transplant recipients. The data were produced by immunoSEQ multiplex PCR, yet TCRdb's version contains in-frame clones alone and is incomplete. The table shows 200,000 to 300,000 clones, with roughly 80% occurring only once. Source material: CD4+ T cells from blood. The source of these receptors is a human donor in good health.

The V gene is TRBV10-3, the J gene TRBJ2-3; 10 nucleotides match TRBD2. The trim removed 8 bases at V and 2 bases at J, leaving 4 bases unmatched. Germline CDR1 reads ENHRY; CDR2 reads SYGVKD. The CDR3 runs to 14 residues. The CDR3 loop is CAIGAGGNTDTQYF. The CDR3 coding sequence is TGTGCCATCGGAGCGGGGGGGAACACAGATACGCAGTATTTT.

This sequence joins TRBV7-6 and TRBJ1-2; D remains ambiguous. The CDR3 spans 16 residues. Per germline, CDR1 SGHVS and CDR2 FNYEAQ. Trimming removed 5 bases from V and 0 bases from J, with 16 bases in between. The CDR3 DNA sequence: TGTGCCAGCAGCGCCCGGAAGGGCCTTTCTAACTATGGCTACACCTTC. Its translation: CASSARKGLSNYGYTF.

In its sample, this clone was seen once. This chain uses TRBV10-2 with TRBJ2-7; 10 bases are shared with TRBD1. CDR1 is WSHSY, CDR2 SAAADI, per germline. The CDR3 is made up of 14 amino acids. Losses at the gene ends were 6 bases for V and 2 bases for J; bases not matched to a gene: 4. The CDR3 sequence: CASRDGQGAYEQYF. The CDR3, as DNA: TGCGCCAGCAGGGATGGACAGGGGGCCTACGAGCAGTACTTC.

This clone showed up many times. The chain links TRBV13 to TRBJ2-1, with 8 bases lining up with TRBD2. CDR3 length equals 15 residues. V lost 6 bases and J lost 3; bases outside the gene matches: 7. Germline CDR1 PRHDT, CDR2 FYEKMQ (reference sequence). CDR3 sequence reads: CASSWGSGDYNEQFF. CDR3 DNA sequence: TGTGCCAGCAGTTGGGGTAGCGGGGACTACAATGAGCAGTTCTTC. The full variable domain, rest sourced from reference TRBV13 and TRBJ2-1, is AAGVIQSPRHLIKEKRETATLKCYPIPRHDTVYWYQQGPGQDPQFLISFYEKMQSDKGSIPDRFSAQQFSDYHSELNMSSLELGDSALYFCASSWGSGDYNEQFFGPGTRLTVL.

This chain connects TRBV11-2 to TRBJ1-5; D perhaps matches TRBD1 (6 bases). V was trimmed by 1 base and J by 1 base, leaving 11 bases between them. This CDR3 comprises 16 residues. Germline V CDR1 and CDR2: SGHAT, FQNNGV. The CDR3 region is CASSLVRTVSNQPQHF. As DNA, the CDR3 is TGTGCCAGCAGCTTAGTTCGGACAGTCAGCAATCAGCCCCAGCATTTT.

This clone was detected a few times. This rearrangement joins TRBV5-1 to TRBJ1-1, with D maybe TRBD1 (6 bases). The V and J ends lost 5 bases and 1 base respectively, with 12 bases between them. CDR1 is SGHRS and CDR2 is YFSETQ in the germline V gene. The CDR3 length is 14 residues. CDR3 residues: CASRTQGRNTEAFF. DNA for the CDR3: TGCGCCAGCAGAACCCAGGGGCGGAACACTGAAGCTTTCTTT. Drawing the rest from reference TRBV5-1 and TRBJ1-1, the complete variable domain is KAGVTQTPRYLIKTRGQQVTLSCSPISGHRSVSWYQQTPGQGLQFLFEYFSETQRNKGNFPGRFSGRQFSNSRSEMNVSTLELGDSALYLCASRTQGRNTEAFFGQGTRLTVV.

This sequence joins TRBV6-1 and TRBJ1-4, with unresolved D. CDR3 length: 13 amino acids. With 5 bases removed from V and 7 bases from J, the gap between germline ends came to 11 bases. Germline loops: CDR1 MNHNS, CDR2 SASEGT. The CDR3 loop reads CASSLHVGEKLFF. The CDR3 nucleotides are TGTGCCAGCAGTCTCCATGTCGGTGAAAAACTGTTTTTT.

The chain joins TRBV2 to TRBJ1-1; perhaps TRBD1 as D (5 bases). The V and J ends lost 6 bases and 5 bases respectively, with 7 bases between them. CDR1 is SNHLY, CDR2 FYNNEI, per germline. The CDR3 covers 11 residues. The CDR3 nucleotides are TGTGCCAGCAGCAGGGAGACTGAAGCTTTCTTT. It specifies CASSRETEAFF.

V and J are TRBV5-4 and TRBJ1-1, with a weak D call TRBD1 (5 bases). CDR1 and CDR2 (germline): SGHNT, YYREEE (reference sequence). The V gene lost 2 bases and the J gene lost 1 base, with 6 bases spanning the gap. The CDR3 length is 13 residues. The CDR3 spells CASSFDRNTEAFF. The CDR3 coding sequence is TGTGCCAGCAGCTTTGACAGGAACACTGAAGCTTTCTTT.

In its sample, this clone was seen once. The CDR3 spells CASINPSGGAGEQYF. CDR3 DNA sequence: TGTGCCAGCATTAACCCTAGCGGGGGGGCCGGGGAGCAGTACTTC. The rearrangement links TRBV6-1 to TRBJ2-5; 12 nucleotides match TRBD2. V gave up 7 bases and J gave up 11 bases; unmatched junction bases: 14. The germline V gene encodes CDR1 MNHNS and CDR2 SASEGT. CDR3 length equals 15 residues.

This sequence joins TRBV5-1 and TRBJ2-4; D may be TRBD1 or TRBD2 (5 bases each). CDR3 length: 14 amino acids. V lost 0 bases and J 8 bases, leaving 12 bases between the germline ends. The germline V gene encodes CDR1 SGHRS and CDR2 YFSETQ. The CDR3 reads CASSLASGRDIQYF. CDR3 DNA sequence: TGCGCCAGCAGCTTGGCTTCAGGGCGGGACATTCAGTACTTC.

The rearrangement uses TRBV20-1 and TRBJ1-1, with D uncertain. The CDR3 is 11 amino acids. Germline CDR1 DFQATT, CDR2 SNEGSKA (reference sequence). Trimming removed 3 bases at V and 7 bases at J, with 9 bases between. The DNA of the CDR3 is TGCAGTGCTAGTCCTGCCTTTGAAGCTTTCTTT. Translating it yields CSASPAFEAFF.

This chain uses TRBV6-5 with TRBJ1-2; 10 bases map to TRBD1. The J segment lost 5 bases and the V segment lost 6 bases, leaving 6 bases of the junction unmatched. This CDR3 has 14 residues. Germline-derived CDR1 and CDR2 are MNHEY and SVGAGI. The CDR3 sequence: CASSGDRGGYGYTF. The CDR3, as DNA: TGTGCCAGCAGCGGGGACAGGGGAGGGTATGGCTACACCTTC.

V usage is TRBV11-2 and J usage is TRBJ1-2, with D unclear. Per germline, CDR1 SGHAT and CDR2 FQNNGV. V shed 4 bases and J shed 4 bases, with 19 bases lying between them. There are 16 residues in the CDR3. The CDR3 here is CASSSPRGAGIYGYTF. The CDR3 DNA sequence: TGTGCCAGCAGCTCCCCTCGTGGCGCGGGGATCTATGGCTACACCTTC.

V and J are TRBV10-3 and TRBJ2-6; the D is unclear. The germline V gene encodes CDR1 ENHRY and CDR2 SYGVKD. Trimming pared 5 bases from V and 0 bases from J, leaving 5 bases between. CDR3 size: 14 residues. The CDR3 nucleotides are TGTGCCATCAGTAGTCCCTCTGGGGCCAACGTCCTGACTTTC. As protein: CAISSPSGANVLTF.

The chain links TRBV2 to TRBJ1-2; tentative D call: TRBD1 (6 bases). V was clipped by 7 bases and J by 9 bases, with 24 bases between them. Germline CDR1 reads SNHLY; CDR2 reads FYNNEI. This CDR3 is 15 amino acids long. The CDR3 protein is CASTPDPLAGTSYTF. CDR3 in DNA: TGTGCCAGCACCCCCGACCCCCTAGCGGGGACAAGCTACACCTTC.

DNA for the CDR3: TGTGCCAGCAGCTTTCGAGGGGCATCTGAAGCTTTCTTT. This encodes CASSFRGASEAFF. The genes are TRBV7-9 and TRBJ1-1; tentative D call: TRBD1 (5 bases). The V end lost 3 bases, the J end lost 6 bases, and 11 bases lay between the germline ends. Germline-derived CDR1 and CDR2 are SEHNR and FQNEAQ (reference sequence). The CDR3 runs to 13 residues.

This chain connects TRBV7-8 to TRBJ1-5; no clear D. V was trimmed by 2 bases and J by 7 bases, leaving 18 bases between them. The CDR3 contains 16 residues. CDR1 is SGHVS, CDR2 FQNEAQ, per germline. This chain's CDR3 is CASSLFDAAPGQPQHF. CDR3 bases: TGTGCCAGCAGCTTATTCGATGCGGCCCCGGGGCAGCCCCAGCATTTT.

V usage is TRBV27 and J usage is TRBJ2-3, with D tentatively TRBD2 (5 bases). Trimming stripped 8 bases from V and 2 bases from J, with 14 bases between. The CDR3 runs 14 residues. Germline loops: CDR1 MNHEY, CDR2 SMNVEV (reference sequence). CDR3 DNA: TGTGCCAGCTCCGAGGGCAGCTACACAGATACGCAGTATTTT. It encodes CASSEGSYTDTQYF.

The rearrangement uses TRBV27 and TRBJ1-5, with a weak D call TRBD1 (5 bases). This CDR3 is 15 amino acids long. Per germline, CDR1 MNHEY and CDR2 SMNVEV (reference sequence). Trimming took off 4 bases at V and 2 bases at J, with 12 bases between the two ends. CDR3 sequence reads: CASSSGIRGNQPQHF. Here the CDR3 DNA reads TGTGCCAGCAGTTCAGGGATTAGGGGCAATCAGCCCCAGCATTTT.

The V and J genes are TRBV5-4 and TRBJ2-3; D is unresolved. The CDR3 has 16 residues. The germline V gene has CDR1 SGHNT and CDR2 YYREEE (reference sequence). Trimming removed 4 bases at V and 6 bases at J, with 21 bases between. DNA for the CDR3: TGTGCCAGCAGCACCCCGGGTAGTTGGGATCCGGATACGCAGTATTTT. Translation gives CASSTPGSWDPDTQYF.

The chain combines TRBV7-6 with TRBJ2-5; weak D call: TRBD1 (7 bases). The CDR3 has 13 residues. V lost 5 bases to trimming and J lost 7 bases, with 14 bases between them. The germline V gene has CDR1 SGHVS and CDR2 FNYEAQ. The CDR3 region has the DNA TGTGCCAGCAGCGTCCAGGGGGGAGGGACCCAGTACTTC. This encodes CASSVQGGGTQYF.

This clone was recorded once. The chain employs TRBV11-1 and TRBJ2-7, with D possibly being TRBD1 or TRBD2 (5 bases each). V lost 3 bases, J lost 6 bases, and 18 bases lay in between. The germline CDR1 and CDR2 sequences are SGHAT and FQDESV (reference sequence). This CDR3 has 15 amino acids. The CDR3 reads CASSFPPGRRIEQYF. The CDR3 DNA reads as TGTGCCAGCAGCTTCCCCCCGGGACGTCGGATCGAGCAGTACTTC. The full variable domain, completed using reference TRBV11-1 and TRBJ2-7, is EAEVAQSPRYKITEKSQAVAFWCDPISGHATLYWYRQILGQGPELLVQFQDESVVDDSQLPKDRFSAERLKGVDSTLKIQPAELGDSAMYLCASSFPPGRRIEQYFGPGTRLTVT.

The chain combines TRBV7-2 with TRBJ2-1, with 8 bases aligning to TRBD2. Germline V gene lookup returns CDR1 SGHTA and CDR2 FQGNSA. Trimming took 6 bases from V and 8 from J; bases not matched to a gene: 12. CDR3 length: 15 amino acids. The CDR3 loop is CASSKGSGGLYEQFF. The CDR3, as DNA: TGTGCCAGCAGTAAGGGGTCGGGGGGGCTCTATGAGCAGTTCTTC.

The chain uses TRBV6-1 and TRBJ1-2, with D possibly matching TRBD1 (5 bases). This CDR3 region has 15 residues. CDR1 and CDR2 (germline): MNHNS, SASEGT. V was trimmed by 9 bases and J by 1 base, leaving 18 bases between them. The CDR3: CARGHSSFVNYGYTF. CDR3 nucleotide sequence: TGTGCCAGAGGACACTCAAGTTTCGTTAACTATGGCTACACCTTC.